This TCR beta chain was retrieved from a study of early T cells in non-severe SARS-CoV-2 infection. Study details: Unpaired chains resulted from sequencing bulk RNA of unsorted whole blood.

Study-wide points: Matching results from VDJdb favored anti-spike CD8 responses, leaving private and CD4 specificities undetected.

Individually, cDNA molecules had unique molecular identifiers attached to them. TCRdb fed the 5' RACE reads into MiXCR, producing one record per CDR3 protein. The sample records approximately 49,000 distinct CDR3 sequences, approximately 12% being singletons. The CDR3 is made up of 18 amino acids. The germline CDR1 and CDR2 sequences are SGHNT and YENEEA. Trimming cost V 0 bases and J 2 bases; bases outside gene matches: 7. This clonotype was recorded at least ten times. Antigen unknown. The source material was whole blood. This clonotype was sampled from an adult who was a healthcare worker with PCR-confirmed SARS-CoV-2 infection or an uninfected control (not recorded which). V and J are TRBV11-3 and TRBJ2-1; TRBD2 agrees at 10 bases. DNA of the CDR3: TGTGCCAGCAGCTTAGAAGCGGGGGGGAGAGGAACCTACAATGAGCAGTTCTTC. Protein product: CASSLEAGGRGTYNEQFF.